This TCR beta chain derives from a study of T cell responses to AZD1222 COVID-19 vaccine. Whole-study findings and limits: Recipients of AZD1222 seropositive at baseline numbered only five or six. Unmutated variant regions are reportedly the target of nearly half of TCRs that are spike-specific.

Only in-frame clones appear in the TCRdb table, and some are missing; sequencing was by immunoSEQ multiplex PCR. Of 200,000 or so clones in the sample, 85% to 95% were seen once. The CDR3 is 17 residues long. Between the trimmed V and J ends, which lost 1 base and 0 bases, there was a span of 13 bases. Germline V gene data show CDR1 as SGHVS and CDR2 as FNYEAQ. Notes on this clone: Antigen: not known.

This TCR came from an adult who received the AZD1222 COVID-19 vaccine. The material sequenced was peripheral blood, taken 28 days after the second AZD1222 dose. The chain recombines TRBV7-6 with TRBJ1-3, with D unresolved. The CDR3 is CASSLVGQAPSGNTIYF. The CDR3 nucleotides are TGTGCCAGCAGCTTAGTAGGCCAGGCCCCCTCTGGAAACACCATATATTTT.